These 22 T cell receptor beta chains came from one sample sequenced in a study of monozygotic twins with inflammatory bowel disease. From its re-call of the 5' RACE reads, TCRdb lists each CDR3 protein once, without DNA. The table for this sample gives roughly 170,000 distinct CDR3 sequences. Specimen: blood. These receptors all stem from a human donor with ulcerative colitis or Crohn's disease, or a healthy co-twin of an affected twin (not recorded which).

The V gene is TRBV2, the J gene TRBJ1-1; checking the TCRdb D call of TRBD1 is not possible without DNA. CDR1 SNHLY and CDR2 FYNNEI come from the germline V gene. The CDR3 runs 14 residues. CDR3 residues: CASSEGGQGTEAFF.

This clonotype is classed as medium-sized (0.01 to 0.1%) by frequency. This chain links TRBV18 with TRBJ2-7; TCRdb lists TRBD1, though no DNA is available to test this call. CDR3 length: 13 residues. Looked up from germline, CDR1 is KGHSH and CDR2 is LQKENI. The CDR3 here is CASSPRRGYEQYF.

This chain joins TRBV9 and TRBJ2-2. Germline V CDR1 and CDR2: SGDLS, YYNGEE. The CDR3 sequence is 13 residues long. The CDR3: CASSVDLTGELFF.

This chain links TRBV7-6 with TRBJ2-1; the TCRdb D gene call, TRBD2, has no DNA to confirm it. The V gene's germline CDR1 is SGHVS and CDR2 FNYEAQ. The CDR3 extends over 16 amino acids. This CDR3 is CASSLDGRASGGEQFF.

The rearrangement links TRBV19 to TRBJ1-2; the TCRdb call, TRBD1, lacks DNA for checking. Germline assignment: CDR1 LNHDA and CDR2 SQIVND (reference sequence). The CDR3 has 15 amino acids. CDR3 in amino acids: CASSPGTGANYGYTF.

The J gene is TRBJ2-2, the V gene TRBV5-4; TCRdb returns TRBD1, unconfirmable since there is no DNA. This CDR3 comprises 14 residues. The V gene's germline CDR1 is SGHNT and CDR2 YYREEE (reference sequence). CDR3 amino acids: CASSIQGAAGELFF.

The rearrangement uses TRBV27 and TRBJ1-2; checking the TCRdb D call of TRBD1 is not possible without DNA. The CDR3 spans 15 residues. Germline-derived CDR1 and CDR2 are MNHEY and SMNVEV (reference sequence). CDR3 amino acids: CASSLSLGGNYGYTF.

This chain uses TRBV27 with TRBJ2-7; TCRdb's D call of TRBD1 is untestable without DNA. Germline loops: CDR1 MNHEY, CDR2 SMNVEV (reference sequence). CDR3 length: 15 amino acids. CDR3: CASTTVRDINHEQYF.

This chain links TRBV27 with TRBJ2-1; as DNA is missing, the TRBD2 call by TCRdb cannot be tested. The CDR3 has 15 residues. Germline assignment: CDR1 MNHEY and CDR2 SMNVEV (reference sequence). The CDR3: CASSLSGGTGNEQFF.

J is TRBJ2-3 and V is TRBV10-3; TCRdb indicates TRBD2, and absent DNA this call remains unverified. This CDR3 comprises 17 residues. Germline V CDR1 and CDR2: ENHRY, SYGVKD. The CDR3 spells CAISKVPSGRSTDTQYF.

The chain uses TRBV18 and TRBJ1-1. CDR1 and CDR2 (germline): KGHSH, LQKENI. This CDR3 is built from 12 residues. The CDR3 region is CASSPARGYAFF. The variable domain in full, with the rest retrieved from reference TRBV18 and TRBJ1-1, is NAGVMQNPRHLVRRRGQEARLRCSPMKGHSHVYWYRQLPEEGLKFMVYLQKENIIDESGMPKERFSAEFPKEGPSILRIQQVVRGDSAAYFCASSPARGYAFFGQGTRLTVV.

The chain links TRBV14 to TRBJ2-1. The germline gives CDR1 SGHDN, CDR2 FVKESK. The CDR3 is 15 amino acids. The CDR3 loop reads CASSQGRLTTNEQFF.

The chain joins TRBV28 to TRBJ1-2; the D call of TRBD1 rests on TCRdb alone, since no DNA is present to check it. The germline V gene encodes CDR1 MDHEN and CDR2 SYDVKM. The CDR3 runs 16 residues. The CDR3 is CASSLLSDSLDGGYTF.

The chain has TRBV20-1 and TRBJ1-1. Germline lookup yields CDR1 DFQATT and CDR2 SNEGSKA (reference sequence). The CDR3 spans 11 residues. The CDR3 here is CSVQTNTEAFF.

The V gene is TRBV7-2, the J gene TRBJ2-3; the TCRdb call, TRBD1, lacks DNA for checking. Germline V lookup: CDR1 SGHTA, CDR2 FQGNSA. The CDR3 consists of 15 residues. CDR3 in amino acids: CASSLEGQNTDTQYF.

The chain combines TRBV5-1 with TRBJ2-1; TCRdb selects TRBD1, and the lack of DNA leaves this call unchecked. Looked up from germline, CDR1 is SGHRS and CDR2 is YFSETQ. The CDR3 runs 14 residues. The CDR3 loop reads CASSLGGEYNEQFF.

The chain uses TRBV6-1 and TRBJ1-5. CDR1 is MNHNS and CDR2 is SASEGT in the germline V gene. This CDR3 contains 14 residues. CDR3: CASSPVILNQPQHF.

The rearrangement uses TRBV5-1 and TRBJ2-7. Germline loops: CDR1 SGHRS, CDR2 YFSETQ. The CDR3 runs to 13 residues. The CDR3 loop is CASSTDKNYEQYF.

The rearrangement links TRBV11-2 to TRBJ2-5. The V gene's germline CDR1 is SGHAT and CDR2 FQNNGV. The CDR3 sequence is 17 residues long. The CDR3: CASSPHMTRTKQETQYF.

The chain couples TRBV10-3 to TRBJ2-3. The CDR3 totals 16 residues. Germline CDR1 reads ENHRY; CDR2 reads SYGVKD. The CDR3 is CAISGPDLDPTDTQYF.

The V and J genes are TRBV6-6 and TRBJ1-1; TCRdb designates TRBD1, a call that cannot be tested without DNA. Germline V gene data show CDR1 as MNHNY and CDR2 as SVGAGI (reference sequence). This CDR3 is built from 11 residues. The CDR3 protein is CASSYQGVSFF.

The chain joins TRBV14 to TRBJ2-1. The CDR3 is made up of 13 amino acids. CDR1 SGHDN and CDR2 FVKESK come from the germline V gene. CDR3 amino acids: CASSFHGGNEQFF.